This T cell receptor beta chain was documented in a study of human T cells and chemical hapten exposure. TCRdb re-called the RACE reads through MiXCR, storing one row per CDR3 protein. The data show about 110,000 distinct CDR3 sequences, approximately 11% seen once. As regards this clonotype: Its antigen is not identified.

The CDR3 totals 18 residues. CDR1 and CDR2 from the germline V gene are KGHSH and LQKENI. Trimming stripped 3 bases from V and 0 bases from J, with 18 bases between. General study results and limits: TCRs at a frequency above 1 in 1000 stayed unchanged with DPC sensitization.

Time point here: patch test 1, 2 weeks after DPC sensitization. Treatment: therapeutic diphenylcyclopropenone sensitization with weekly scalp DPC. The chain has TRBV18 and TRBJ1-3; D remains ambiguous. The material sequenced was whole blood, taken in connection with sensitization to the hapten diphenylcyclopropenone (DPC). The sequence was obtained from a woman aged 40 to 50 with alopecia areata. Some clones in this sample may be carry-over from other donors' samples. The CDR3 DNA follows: TGTGCCAGCTCACCCACACCGTCGGGAACTTACTCTGGAAACACCATATATTTT. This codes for CASSPTPSGTYSGNTIYF.